The clone carrying this T cell receptor beta chain was picked up a small number of times. The target antigen is unknown. 5'RACE template switching produced TCR cDNA carrying a universal primer site and UMIs. TCRdb reprocessed the 5' RACE reads with MiXCR, giving one entry per CDR3 protein. The profile shows 150,000 to 200,000 distinct CDR3 sequences, more than 9.5% of them singletons. This specimen belongs to a study of T cells after yellow fever vaccination. Study-wide results and caveats: Secondary responses were weaker yet peaked faster, day 5 versus 15. Some clonotypes, a small share, were shared between CD4 and CD8 compartments. Among primary-vaccination clones, most reappeared after the booster, at 96% for CD4 and roughly 90% for CD8.

Germline CDR1 and CDR2: DFQATT and SNEGSKA (reference sequence). The CDR3 has 17 amino acids. The V end was cut by 3 bases, the J end by 0 bases, with 18 bases between. V is TRBV20-1 and J is TRBJ1-3; a possible D gene is TRBD1 (6 bases). Sequencing used CD8+ T cells sorted from PBMCs, obtained 15 days after the yellow fever booster vaccination. This clonotype was sampled from a man younger than 30 who received the YFV17D yellow fever vaccine. The CDR3, as DNA: TGCAGTGCTAGGACTTTGGACAGCGAGTCCTCTGGAAACACCATATATTTT. Amino acid sequence: CSARTLDSESSGNTIYF.